Listed below are T cell receptor beta chains from one sample, sequenced in a study of shared clonotypes between healthy human individuals. Profiling relied on immunoSEQ multiplex PCR, and the TCRdb table lists in-frame clones only, not all of them. The sample consists of 2 million to 3 million clones, 80% to 95% of them appearing once. Sample: naive CD4+ T cells from PBMCs. Receptors originate from a man younger than 30 in good health. Some clones in this sample may be carry-over from other donors' samples. CDR3s include the opening cysteine and the closing phenylalanine or tryptophan. The D gene is left open where the match is weak. Not every row has a clone size; where given, it reads once, few, many or a size class.

D	size	J	V	DNA	CDR3
NA	NA	TRBJ1-5	TRBV10-3	TGTGCCATCAGTGAGCGGGGCTCTTGGAGCAATCAGCCCCAGCATTTT	CAISERGSWSNQPQHF
TRBD2	NA	TRBJ2-1	TRBV25-1	TGTGCCAGCAGTGTCCTACTAGCGGGAGGGGACAATGAGCAGTTCTTC	CASSVLLAGGDNEQFF
TRBD1	few	TRBJ1-2	TRBV11-1	TGTGCCAGCAGCAGGGACAGAAACTATGGCTACACCTTC	CASSRDRNYGYTF
TRBD1	NA	TRBJ2-1	TRBV9	TGTGCCAGCAGCGTCTCGGGACAGGGAAGTGGGCATGAGCAGTTCTTC	CASSVSGQGSGHEQFF
NA	NA	TRBJ1-4	TRBV5-1	TGCGCCAGCAGCGACCCTCAGGGGTTCGGTGAAAAACTGTTTTTT	CASSDPQGFGEKLFF
NA	NA	TRBJ2-7	TRBV5-1	TGCGCCAGCAGCTTGGACCCGGGACGGCCGCCAACATTC	CASSLDPGRPPTF
TRBD2	NA	TRBJ2-1	TRBV7-9	TGTGCCAGCAGGGAACTAGCGGGAGGACTCTATGAGCAGTTCTTC	CASRELAGGLYEQFF
TRBD1	NA	TRBJ2-2	TRBV28	TGTGCCAGCAGTTTTTCTGTTATCAGGGGGTCTTCCGGGGAGCTGTTTTTT	CASSFSVIRGSSGELFF
TRBD1	NA	TRBJ2-5	TRBV18	TGTGCCAGCTCACCAGGGACAGGGGGCTCTCAGACCCAGTACTTC	CASSPGTGGSQTQYF
NA	NA	TRBJ1-1	TRBV28	TGTGCCAGCAGTTACAGGTTGGAAGCTTTCTTT	CASSYRLEAFF
NA	NA	TRBJ2-5	TRBV14	TGTGCCAGCAGCCAGGCCCGAGAGACCCAGTACTTC	CASSQARETQYF
NA	NA	TRBJ2-1	TRBV28	TGTGCCAGCAGTTTTAGTACGGAGAAGCAGTTCTTC	CASSFSTEKQFF
TRBD2	NA	TRBJ2-1	TRBV27	TGTGCCAGCAGTTTCACCGTGGGACTAGCCAAAGACAATGAGCAGTTCTTC	CASSFTVGLAKDNEQFF
TRBD2	NA	TRBJ2-7	TRBV5-1	TGCGCCAGCACCTTATTTAGCGGGACGTACGAGCAGTACTTC	CASTLFSGTYEQYF
NA	once	TRBJ1-1	TRBV5-1	TGCGCCAGCAGCCACGGGCTGAACACTGAAGCTTTCTTT	CASSHGLNTEAFF
NA	NA	TRBJ1-1	TRBV6-5	TGTGCCAGCAGGAGTGATAGTAAGCGAGCTTTCTTT	CASRSDSKRAFF
NA	NA	TRBJ2-3	TRBV19	TGTGCCAGTAGCCGAGGAGAGCCGGGTTGGTCGCAGTATTTT	CASSRGEPGWSQYF
NA	NA	TRBJ1-3	TRBV7-2	TGTGCCAGCAGCTTCACGGGCTCTGGAAACACCATATATTTT	CASSFTGSGNTIYF
TRBD1	NA	TRBJ1-2	TRBV23-1	TGCGCCAGCAGTCCGAACAGGGGGAAGGGGTATGGCTACACCTTC	CASSPNRGKGYGYTF
NA	NA	TRBJ2-2	TRBV29-1	TGCAGCGTTGAAGGACAGGCGAACACCGGGGAGCTGTTTTTT	CSVEGQANTGELFF
TRBD1	NA	TRBJ1-2	TRBV2	TGTGCCAGCTCCGGGGACAGGACCCACTATGGCTACACCTTC	CASSGDRTHYGYTF
TRBD1	NA	TRBJ2-3	TRBV6-4	TGTGCCAGCAGTGAAGGGGGATCGGCAGGGGGTCGAACAGATACGCAGTATTTT	CASSEGGSAGGRTDTQYF
NA	NA	TRBJ2-4	TRBV28	TGTGCCAGCAGTTTGGCTTCCCAGGTTCAGTACTTC	CASSLASQVQYF
TRBD2	NA	TRBJ2-1	TRBV7-3	TGTGCCAGCAGCGTAACACCGGGACTAGCGGGAGGGAGCTCCTACAATGAGCAGTTCTTC	CASSVTPGLAGGSSYNEQFF
NA	once	TRBJ1-1	TRBV29-1	TGCAGCGTTGAAGTCTCACACGGATCTTCCGCAGCTTTCTTT	CSVEVSHGSSAAFF
NA	NA	TRBJ2-1	TRBV6-5	TGTGCCAGCAGTTATTACGACCAATACAATGAGCAGTTCTTC	CASSYYDQYNEQFF
NA	NA	TRBJ2-1	TRBV7-2	TGTGCCAGCAGCTTTGTTTCGATGAGGAATGAGCAGTTCTTC	CASSFVSMRNEQFF
NA	NA	TRBJ2-7	TRBV19	TGTGCCAGTAGGTCCGGACAGTCCTACGAGCAGTACTTC	CASRSGQSYEQYF
NA	NA	TRBJ1-4	TRBV27	TGTGCCAGCCCCCCACCCGCTAATGAAAAACTGTTTTTT	CASPPPANEKLFF
TRBD1	NA	TRBJ1-1	TRBV9	TGTGCCAGCGCACCGCGGCTGGGGACAGAGGCTGGAGCTTTCTTT	CASAPRLGTEAGAFF
NA	few	TRBJ1-2	TRBV6-5	TGTGCCAGCAGTTACGAGGGTTATGCTGGCTACACCTTC	CASSYEGYAGYTF
NA	NA	TRBJ2-2	TRBV5-1	TGCGCCAGCAGCCAAAGGGTCAACGCGAACACCGGGGAGCTGTTTTTT	CASSQRVNANTGELFF
NA	NA	TRBJ1-1	TRBV7-2	TGTGCCAGCAGCTTACTGGGCGGGAACACTGAAGCTTTCTTT	CASSLLGGNTEAFF
TRBD2	NA	TRBJ2-3	TRBV11-2	TGTGCCAGCAGCTTAGGACTGGGACTAGCGGGAGACGAGGAAGATACGCAGTATTTT	CASSLGLGLAGDEEDTQYF
TRBD2	NA	TRBJ2-1	TRBV7-2	TGTGCCAGCCACTTGGGGGACTATAACTACAATGAGCAGTTCTTC	CASHLGDYNYNEQFF
NA	NA	TRBJ2-4	TRBV7-9	TGTGCCAGCAGCTTAGGACCTGCCCCAAACATTCAGTACTTC	CASSLGPAPNIQYF
NA	NA	TRBJ2-1	TRBV9	TGTGCCAGCAGCGGTCTACAGGGAGGACTCGCGAATGAGCAGTTCTTC	CASSGLQGGLANEQFF
NA	NA	TRBJ2-3	TRBV19	TGTGCCAGTAGTATGGGCAACAGGGCAGATACGCAGTATTTT	CASSMGNRADTQYF
NA	NA	TRBJ2-6	TRBV6-4	TGTGCCAGCAGCTCGGGCGCTGTGGGCTCTGGGGCCAACGTCCTGACTTTC	CASSSGAVGSGANVLTF
TRBD1	NA	TRBJ2-1	TRBV5-4	TGTGCCAGCAGCTTGACAGGGGGCGCGAGCAATGAGCAGTTCTTC	CASSLTGGASNEQFF
NA	NA	TRBJ2-7	TRBV6-5	TGTGCCAGCAGTTACCTTCGCCAGCCCTACGAGCAGTACTTC	CASSYLRQPYEQYF
TRBD1	NA	TRBJ1-2	TRBV30	TGTGCCTGGAGTGCCGACAGGGGGCTACCACCTTCTCTTTTGAATTATGGCTACACCTTC	CAWSADRGLPPSLLNYGYTF
NA	few	TRBJ2-5	TRBV19	TGTGCCAGTAGTATTTCGGAGACCCAGTACTTC	CASSISETQYF
NA	once	TRBJ1-5	TRBV28	TGTGCCAGCAGTTTATACGTGGGGGGATGGGACCTTGAGAATGGTCAGCCCCAGCATTTT	CASSLYVGGWDLENGQPQHF
NA	NA	TRBJ2-7	TRBV9	TGTGCCAGCAGCGTCCAGGGGATGTCCTACGAGCAGTACTTC	CASSVQGMSYEQYF
NA	NA	TRBJ1-2	TRBV6-1	TGTGCCAGCAGTGAAGTTGGGGTGTATGGCTACACCTTC	CASSEVGVYGYTF
NA	NA	TRBJ1-2	TRBV20-1	TGCAGTGCTAGAGGACAGATTGGCTACACCTTC	CSARGQIGYTF
NA	NA	TRBJ2-2	TRBV6-4	TGTGCCAGCAGCGTATCGATAAACACCGGGGAGCTGTTTTTT	CASSVSINTGELFF
NA	NA	TRBJ2-2	TRBV27	TGTGCCAGCAGTTTCGCGCTACGTCCGGATTCCGGGACCGGGGAGCTGTTTTTT	CASSFALRPDSGTGELFF
TRBD1	NA	TRBJ2-5	TRBV19	TGTGCCACAGAGGGACAGGGGGAAAGCGAGACCCAGTACTTC	CATEGQGESETQYF
NA	NA	TRBJ2-2	TRBV10-3	TGTGCCATCAGTGAACAGGATCCGAACACCGGGGAGCTGTTTTTT	CAISEQDPNTGELFF
NA	NA	TRBJ2-5	TRBV6-5	TGTGCCAGCAGTTATCGCGTCGGAGAGACCCAGTACTTC	CASSYRVGETQYF
TRBD1	NA	TRBJ2-6	TRBV5-1	TGCGCCAGCAGCGGGGACAGGCCCCTGGCCAACGTCCTGACTTTC	CASSGDRPLANVLTF
TRBD1	NA	TRBJ2-7	TRBV6-1	TGTGCCAGCAGTGACACCGGGACAGCACCCTACGAGCAGTACTTC	CASSDTGTAPYEQYF
TRBD1	NA	TRBJ2-3	TRBV5-4	TGTGCCAGCAGCTTGGTTTCGGGACAGGGGGCAAAGCAGTATTTT	CASSLVSGQGAKQYF
NA	NA	TRBJ2-7	TRBV18	TGTGCCAGCTCACCACTTCCAGGGGCCTACGAGCAGTACTTC	CASSPLPGAYEQYF